These T cell receptor beta chains were read from a single sample in a study of T cells in Graves' hyperthyroidism and ophthalmopathy. TCRdb recomputed calls from the multiplex PCR reads with MiXCR, one row per CDR3 protein. This sample yields more than 300,000 distinct CDR3 sequences, of which around 20% are seen a single time; 40% to 45% belongs to the top ten. The source material was blood. The receptors were sampled from a man between 18 and 29 years old with Graves' ophthalmopathy. The CDR3 runs from the conserved cysteine through the conserved F or W. The order of the fields is CDR3 protein, CDR3 DNA, CDR3 length, V gene, D gene, J gene, clone size. The D gene is left open where the match is weak. Clone size appears in some rows only: once, few, many, or a class for an expanded clone.

CASSHQVGGNQPQHF,TGTGCCAGCAGTCACCAAGTAGGGGGAAATCAGCCCCAGCATTTT,15,TRBV6-2/TRBV6-3,.,TRBJ1-5,many
CASSEAGGRPGELFF,TGTGCCAGCAGTGAGGCGGGGGGGCGTCCCGGGGAGCTGTTTTTT,15,TRBV2,TRBD2,TRBJ2-2,many
CASSLTSGLLIYEQYF,TGTGCCAGCAGCCTTACATCGGGACTTCTTATCTACGAGCAGTACTTC,16,TRBV7-9,.,TRBJ2-7,many
CASGTSGRNQPQHF,TGTGCCAGCGGAACCTCAGGTCGCAATCAGCCCCAGCATTTT,14,TRBV12-5,.,TRBJ1-5,.
CASSQGALEQFF,TGTGCCAGCAGCCAAGGGGCCCTTGAGCAGTTCTTC,12,TRBV14,.,TRBJ2-1,.
CVSRPGTTNTGELFF,TGTGTCAGCAGACCGGGGACAACGAACACCGGGGAGCTGTTTTTT,15,TRBV2,.,TRBJ2-2,few
CASSGDRGFYEQYF,TGTGCCAGCAGTGGGGACAGGGGGTTCTACGAGCAGTACTTC,14,TRBV25-1,TRBD1,TRBJ2-7,few
CASSPGQLYNSPLHF,TGTGCCAGCAGCCCGGGACAGCTTTATAATTCACCCCTCCACTTT,15,TRBV11-1,TRBD1,TRBJ1-6,many
CASSQTGDSGNTIYF,TGTGCCAGCAGCCAGACAGGAGACTCTGGAAACACCATATATTTT,15,TRBV6-1,.,TRBJ1-3,many
CASSLDLYPDTRGSPLHF,TGTGCCAGCAGCTTAGATTTATACCCGGACACGCGGGGTTCACCCCTCCACTTT,18,TRBV7-9,.,TRBJ1-6,few
CASSPGADSYEQYF,TGCGCCAGCAGCCCCGGGGCGGATTCCTACGAGCAGTACTTC,14,TRBV5-1,.,TRBJ2-7,.
CASSLLPSMNTEAFF,TGTGCCAGCAGCTTACTCCCATCAATGAACACTGAAGCTTTCTTT,15,TRBV7-3,.,TRBJ1-1,many
CASSLAQGGYTF,TGTGCCAGCAGCTTAGCTCAGGGGGGCTACACCTTC,12,TRBV11-3,.,TRBJ1-2,many
CASSLGRNSYNSPLHF,TGTGCCAGCAGCCTGGGACGGAACTCCTATAATTCACCCCTCCACTTT,16,TRBV27,.,TRBJ1-6,few
CASSDGGRTEAFF,TGTGCCAGCAGCGATGGGGGTCGCACTGAAGCTTTCTTT,13,TRBV9,.,TRBJ1-1,.
CASSEGWGIGELFF,TGTGCCAGCAGTGAAGGTTGGGGGATCGGGGAGCTGTTTTTT,14,TRBV6-1,.,TRBJ2-2,many
CASSLDSLRGASSYNEQFF,TGTGCCAGCAGCTTAGACTCACTCCGGGGGGCTAGCTCCTACAATGAGCAGTTCTTC,19,TRBV11-2,.,TRBJ2-1,many
CASPGLAAYQETQYF,TGTGCCAGCCCGGGACTAGCGGCGTACCAAGAGACCCAGTACTTC,15,TRBV12-3/TRBV12-4,TRBD2,TRBJ2-5,once
CASSVVRRIATSGDNEQFF,TGTGCCAGCAGCGTAGTGAGGCGAATAGCGACTAGCGGGGACAATGAGCAGTTCTTC,19,TRBV9,TRBD2,TRBJ2-1,few
CASSVAVAGGPLRSYNEQFF,TGTGCCAGCAGCGTAGCTGTAGCGGGGGGGCCCCTTCGCTCCTACAATGAGCAGTTCTTC,20,TRBV9,TRBD2,TRBJ2-1,.
CASSQGTGENTEAFF,TGTGCCAGCTCACAAGGGACAGGAGAAAACACTGAAGCTTTCTTT,15,TRBV18,TRBD1,TRBJ1-1,many
CASSFQGMGQPQHF,TGCGCCAGCAGCTTTCAGGGGATGGGTCAGCCCCAGCATTTT,14,TRBV5-1,.,TRBJ1-5,many
CATRLKGGTYGYTF,TGTGCCACCAGGCTTAAGGGCGGCACCTATGGCTACACCTTC,14,TRBV5-4,.,TRBJ1-2,few
CAISDSGLTDTQYF,TGTGCCATCAGTGATTCGGGACTCACAGATACGCAGTATTTT,14,TRBV10-3,.,TRBJ2-3,.
CSAFHGYSNQPQHF,TGCAGTGCCTTCCACGGTTATAGCAATCAGCCCCAGCATTTT,14,TRBV20-1,.,TRBJ1-5,.
CASSLGSGWNYGYTF,TGTGCCAGCAGCCTCGGATCCGGATGGAACTATGGCTACACCTTC,15,TRBV5-6,.,TRBJ1-2,.
CASSPGTGGAGYTF,TGTGCCAGCAGCCCCGGGACAGGCGGTGCTGGCTACACCTTC,14,TRBV5-5,TRBD1,TRBJ1-2,.
CASSQDGLAGAGEQFF,TGTGCCAGCAGCCAAGATGGTCTAGCGGGGGCAGGTGAGCAGTTCTTC,16,TRBV4-2,TRBD2,TRBJ2-1,.
CASSPQGPPETQYF,TGCGCCAGCAGCCCCCAAGGGCCCCCCGAGACCCAGTACTTC,14,TRBV5-1,.,TRBJ2-5,.
CASSEGPTEAFF,TGTGCCAGCTCAGAAGGGCCCACTGAAGCTTTCTTT,12,TRBV18,.,TRBJ1-1,many
CASSLLDGYTEAFF,TGCGCCAGCAGCTTACTGGACGGGTACACTGAAGCTTTCTTT,14,TRBV5-1,.,TRBJ1-1,few
CASSSFGQGVQSQHF,TGCGCCAGCTCTAGCTTCGGACAGGGGGTTCAGTCCCAGCATTTT,15,TRBV10-2,TRBD1,TRBJ1-5,.
CASSRSRDSTYEQYF,TGTGCCAGCAGCCGGAGCCGGGACAGCACCTACGAGCAGTACTTC,15,TRBV5-6,TRBD1,TRBJ2-7,.
CASRKMGEQYF,TGTGCCAGCAGGAAGATGGGTGAGCAGTACTTC,11,TRBV12-3/TRBV12-4,.,TRBJ2-7,many
CASSSNSGVLEQFF,TGTGCCAGCAGCTCAAATAGCGGGGTTCTTGAGCAGTTCTTC,14,TRBV7-2,TRBD2,TRBJ2-1,.
CSVEDRGRGRSYNEQFF,TGCAGCGTTGAAGATCGGGGGAGGGGGAGGTCCTACAATGAGCAGTTCTTC,17,TRBV29-1,.,TRBJ2-1,.
CASRSLGQGNQPQHF,TGTGCCAGTAGATCCCTTGGACAGGGCAATCAGCCCCAGCATTTT,15,TRBV19,TRBD1,TRBJ1-5,.
CATSLLDRGSNQPQHF,TGTGCCACCAGCCTCCTCGACAGGGGTAGCAATCAGCCCCAGCATTTT,16,TRBV15,TRBD1,TRBJ1-5,.
CATWSMGGSDEQFF,TGTGCCACCTGGAGTATGGGGGGAAGCGATGAGCAGTTCTTC,14,TRBV12-3/TRBV12-4,.,TRBJ2-1,many